What follows are 26 T cell receptor beta chains derived from one specimen sequenced in a study of blood T cell repertoires in COVID-19. Libraries were prepared by immunoSEQ multiplex PCR; TCRdb keeps only in-frame clonotypes and omits some of them. The sample yields over 80,000 clones, over 70% seen once. Sequences were obtained from peripheral blood. The source is a woman aged 45-65 years with acute or convalescent COVID-19.

The chain carries TRBV5-4 and TRBJ1-1; weak D call: TRBD1 (5 bases). The CDR3 runs to 14 residues. The V gene's germline CDR1 is SGHNT and CDR2 YYREEE (reference sequence). V dropped 0 bases and J dropped 4 bases, with 10 bases sitting between them. The CDR3 DNA sequence: TGTGCCAGCAGCTTGGTGCAGGGTGGCACTGAAGCTTTCTTT. Amino acid sequence: CASSLVQGGTEAFF.

The rearrangement uses TRBV5-1 and TRBJ1-3, with TRBD1 matching 9 bases. The V and J ends lost 4 bases and 8 bases, in that order; junction bases with no gene match: 13. The germline gives CDR1 SGHRS, CDR2 YFSETQ. The CDR3 covers 16 residues. CDR3 in DNA: TGCGCCAGCAGCGTTACCGGGACAGGGATTGGGCACACCATATATTTT. This translates into CASSVTGTGIGHTIYF.

The chain couples TRBV24-1 to TRBJ2-3, with 7 bases aligning to TRBD1. The CDR3 is made up of 17 amino acids. Germline trimming cut 3 bases from V and 2 bases from J; bases unmatched to any gene: 10. From germline, CDR1 is KGHDR and CDR2 SFDVKD. The DNA of the CDR3 is TGTGCCACCAGTGATACGACAGGGAATTATCACACAGATACGCAGTATTTT. It codes for CATSDTTGNYHTDTQYF.

J is TRBJ1-1 and V is TRBV24-1; a possible D gene is TRBD1 (5 bases). This CDR3 comprises 14 residues. Deletions cut 7 bases from V and 0 bases from J, with 11 bases between. CDR1 and CDR2 from the germline V gene are KGHDR and SFDVKD. The CDR3 reads CATRATDLNTEAFF. For the CDR3, the DNA is TGTGCCACCAGAGCGACAGATTTGAACACTGAAGCTTTCTTT.

The chain uses TRBV19 and TRBJ1-1, with D perhaps TRBD1 (6 bases). With 6 bases removed from V and 4 bases from J, the gap between germline ends came to 15 bases. CDR1 and CDR2 from the germline V gene are LNHDA and SQIVND (reference sequence). The CDR3 contains 14 residues. CDR3 loop: CASSPGEIRTEAFF. CDR3 sequence (DNA): TGTGCCAGTAGCCCAGGGGAGATCCGCACTGAAGCTTTCTTT.

This chain joins TRBV29-1 and TRBJ1-5, with D possibly matching TRBD1 (6 bases). The ends were cut back, 5 bases at V and 3 bases at J, with 11 bases in the middle. The CDR3 consists of 13 residues. Germline CDR1 SQVTM, CDR2 ANQGSEA. The CDR3: CSVLQGLNQPQHF. The CDR3 DNA sequence: TGCAGCGTTCTGCAGGGGCTCAATCAGCCCCAGCATTTT.

About this clone: This CDR3 fails to terminate in the conserved phenylalanine or tryptophan, so it likely reflects a read error. The chain links TRBV6-5 to TRBJ1-2, with unresolved D. The germline V and J ends were trimmed by 7 bases and 3 bases, with 15 bases remaining between them. The CDR3 contains 14 residues. The germline CDR1 and CDR2 sequences are MNHEY and SVGAGI. The CDR3 DNA follows: TGTGCCAGCACCTCGACCGCGCAGGACTATGGCTACACCTCC. This gives the protein CASTSTAQDYGYTS.

The chain joins TRBV11-2 to TRBJ2-7; TRBD1 might be the D (6 bases). The CDR3 covers 14 residues. Germline lookup yields CDR1 SGHAT and CDR2 FQNNGV. Deletions cut 1 base from V and 2 bases from J, with 9 bases between. The CDR3 region has the DNA TGTGCCAGCAGCTTAGCACAGGGACCCTACGAGCAGTACTTC. This sequence encodes CASSLAQGPYEQYF.

In this sample, this clone turned up a few times. The V gene is TRBV30, the J gene TRBJ1-5, with D maybe TRBD1 (5 bases). This CDR3 comprises 14 residues. Germline lookup yields CDR1 GTSNPN and CDR2 SVGIG (reference sequence). The germline V and J ends were trimmed by 0 bases and 3 bases, with 9 bases remaining between them. The CDR3: CAWSVGAFNQPQHF. The CDR3 DNA is TGTGCCTGGAGTGTTGGGGCATTCAATCAGCCCCAGCATTTT.

The CDR3 DNA is TGTGCCAGCAGCGTAGCCCTCGGCACAGATACGCAGTATTTT. This translates into CASSVALGTDTQYF. The chain joins TRBV9 to TRBJ2-3; D is uncertain. V lost 0 bases to trimming and J lost 1 base, with 6 bases between them. This CDR3 region has 14 residues. Germline loops: CDR1 SGDLS, CDR2 YYNGEE. Supplemented by reference TRBV9 and TRBJ2-3, the full variable domain reads DSGVTQTPKHLITATGQRVTLRCSPRSGDLSVYWYQQSLDQGLQFLIQYYNGEERAKGNILERFSAQQFPDLHSELNLSSLELGDSALYFCASSVALGTDTQYFGPGTRLTVL.

The J gene is TRBJ2-1, the V gene TRBV6-5; TRBD2 agrees at 8 bases. Per the germline V gene, CDR1 is MNHEY and CDR2 is SVGAGI. Trimming removed 7 bases from V and 0 bases from J; junction bases left unmatched: 5. This CDR3 is 15 amino acids long. Here the CDR3 reads CASKRGGVSYNEQFF. As DNA, the CDR3 is TGTGCCAGCAAACGGGGGGGAGTCTCCTACAATGAGCAGTTCTTC.

This clone appeared a few times. This chain uses TRBV5-5 with TRBJ2-5; 10 nucleotides line up with TRBD2. The CDR3 has 17 amino acids. J was trimmed by 7 bases and V by 6 bases; bases with no gene match: 18. Germline-derived CDR1 and CDR2 are SGHKS and YYEKEE (reference sequence). In nucleotides, the CDR3 is TGTGCCAGCAAGGCGGGACTAGCGACCTCCGCAGAATGGACCCAGTACTTC. This gives the protein CASKAGLATSAEWTQYF.

This clone was counted a few times. The chain links TRBV7-9 to TRBJ1-5; no clear D. The CDR3 has 13 amino acids. Germline V gene sequence: CDR1 SEHNR, CDR2 FQNEAQ (reference sequence). Deletions cut 5 bases from V and 5 bases from J, with 10 bases between. In nucleotides, the CDR3 is TGTGCCAGCAGCCCACGACGGGATCAGCCCCAGCATTTT. Translating it yields CASSPRRDQPQHF.

This clone appeared once. The chain employs TRBV10-3 and TRBJ1-2; D gene unclear. With 2 bases removed from V and 3 bases from J, the gap between germline ends came to 19 bases. The CDR3 runs to 17 residues. Germline values: CDR1 ENHRY, CDR2 SYGVKD. CDR3 nucleotides: TGTGCCATCAGTGAGGCTGCCCCCTCTCGTCGGGACTATGGCTACACCTTC. Its protein is CAISEAAPSRRDYGYTF.

Concerning this clone: The sample contains more than one DNA sequence encoding this CDR3. The chain combines TRBV30 with TRBJ2-2; 11 nucleotides match TRBD2. V gave up 3 bases and J gave up 4 bases; unmatched junction bases: 1. This CDR3 spans 14 amino acids. Germline V lookup: CDR1 GTSNPN, CDR2 SVGIG (reference sequence). The CDR3 DNA is TGTGCCTGGAGACTAGCGGGAGCCACCGGGGAGCTGTTTTTT. It specifies CAWRLAGATGELFF.

The chain links TRBV7-6 to TRBJ2-7; TRBD2 agrees at 9 bases. From germline, CDR1 is SGHVS and CDR2 FNYEAQ. CDR3 length: 15 residues. J was trimmed by 6 bases and V by 2 bases; bases with no gene match: 8. The CDR3 DNA sequence: TGTGCCAGCAGCTTACGGGCCAGCGGGGGGACCGAGCAGTACTTC. Its protein product is CASSLRASGGTEQYF. The variable domain in full, completed from reference TRBV7-6 and TRBJ2-7, reads GAGVSQSPRYKVTKRGQDVALRCDPISGHVSLYWYRQALGQGPEFLTYFNYEAQQDKSGLPNDRFSAERPEGSISTLTIQRTEQRDSAMYRCASSLRASGGTEQYFGPGTRLTVT.

The chain carries TRBV27 and TRBJ1-5; maybe TRBD1 (6 bases). The CDR3 consists of 14 residues. V lost 8 bases and J 6 bases, leaving 17 bases between the germline ends. Germline values: CDR1 MNHEY, CDR2 SMNVEV (reference sequence). CDR3 amino acids: CASGNRQVGQPQHF. Here the CDR3 DNA reads TGTGCCAGCGGAAATCGACAGGTCGGTCAGCCCCAGCATTTT.

The chain is built from TRBV5-1 and TRBJ1-2; 8 bases agree with TRBD1. The CDR3 runs to 16 residues. The germline gives CDR1 SGHRS, CDR2 YFSETQ. V gave up 0 bases and J gave up 4 bases; unmatched junction bases: 8. CDR3 amino acids: CASSLAGTGNFYGYTF. CDR3 nucleotide sequence: TGCGCCAGCAGCTTGGCCGGGACAGGAAATTTCTATGGCTACACCTTC.

This chain uses TRBV5-1 with TRBJ2-1; TRBD2 aligns across 12 bases. Trimming at V came to 1 base and at J to 4 bases, leaving 6 bases not matched to a gene. This CDR3 comprises 17 residues. Germline V gives CDR1 SGHRS, CDR2 YFSETQ. Here the CDR3 DNA reads TGCGCCAGCAGCTTGTCCCCTCTAGCGGGGGGGTACAATGAGCAGTTCTTC. Its protein product is CASSLSPLAGGYNEQFF.

Only a few counts were recorded for this clone. V gene TRBV5-1 combines with J gene TRBJ2-1; TRBD1 matches at 7 bases. The germline CDR1 and CDR2 sequences are SGHRS and YFSETQ. V was pared by 0 bases and J by 6 bases, with 3 bases of the junction left unmatched. There are 14 residues in the CDR3. For the CDR3, the DNA is TGCGCCAGCAGCTTGGGGGGACAGAGCAATGAGCAGTTCTTC. It yields the protein CASSLGGQSNEQFF.

This chain links TRBV2 with TRBJ1-2; possible D gene TRBD1, 6 bases. V was cut by 3 bases and J by 7 bases, with 12 bases left in between. Looked up from germline, CDR1 is SNHLY and CDR2 is FYNNEI. The CDR3 runs 13 residues. CDR3 nucleotide sequence: TGTGCCAGCAGTGAGCGGGGGGCGTTTGGCTACACCTTC. Protein: CASSERGAFGYTF.

The chain carries TRBV4-1 and TRBJ1-4; D uncertain. V lost 0 bases and J lost 5, with 10 bases in between. CDR1 is MGHRA, CDR2 YSYEKL, per germline. This CDR3 has 15 amino acids. The CDR3 nucleotides read TGCGCCAGCAGCCAAGACCGGACTCGCAATGAAAAACTGTTTTTT. It is translated as CASSQDRTRNEKLFF.

This clone was observed a single time. This chain joins TRBV12-3 or TRBV12-4 and TRBJ1-5; D call uncertain. Trimming pared 3 bases from V and 5 bases from J, leaving 8 bases between. CDR3 length: 13 residues. CDR3 sequence: CASSFSTDQPQHF. CDR3 in DNA: TGTGCCAGCAGTTTTTCTACAGATCAGCCCCAGCATTTT.

The rearrangement joins TRBV4-2 to TRBJ1-2; D may be TRBD1 (6 bases). CDR3 length: 18 residues. With 0 bases removed from V and 2 bases from J, the gap between germline ends came to 19 bases. Germline V CDR1 and CDR2: LGHNA, YNFKEQ. This chain's CDR3 is CASSQDLPPAGANYGYTF. In DNA, the CDR3 is TGTGCCAGCAGCCAAGATCTACCCCCGGCAGGGGCCAACTATGGCTACACCTTC.

V gene TRBV6-6 combines with J gene TRBJ2-7; the D is unclear. The V and J ends lost 6 bases and 0 bases respectively, with 6 bases between them. The CDR3 runs 12 residues. The germline gives CDR1 MNHNY, CDR2 SVGAGI (reference sequence). The CDR3 reads CASSPLSYEQYF. The CDR3 DNA is TGTGCCAGCAGCCCCCTCTCCTACGAGCAGTACTTC.

V gene TRBV7-2 combines with J gene TRBJ1-6, with D possibly being TRBD1 (5 bases). V dropped 5 bases and J dropped 4 bases, with 12 bases sitting between them. Germline values: CDR1 SGHTA, CDR2 FQGNSA. This CDR3 has 15 residues. CDR3 protein: CASSQTVSYNSPLHF. The DNA for the CDR3 is TGTGCCAGCAGCCAGACAGTCAGTTATAATTCACCCCTCCACTTT.